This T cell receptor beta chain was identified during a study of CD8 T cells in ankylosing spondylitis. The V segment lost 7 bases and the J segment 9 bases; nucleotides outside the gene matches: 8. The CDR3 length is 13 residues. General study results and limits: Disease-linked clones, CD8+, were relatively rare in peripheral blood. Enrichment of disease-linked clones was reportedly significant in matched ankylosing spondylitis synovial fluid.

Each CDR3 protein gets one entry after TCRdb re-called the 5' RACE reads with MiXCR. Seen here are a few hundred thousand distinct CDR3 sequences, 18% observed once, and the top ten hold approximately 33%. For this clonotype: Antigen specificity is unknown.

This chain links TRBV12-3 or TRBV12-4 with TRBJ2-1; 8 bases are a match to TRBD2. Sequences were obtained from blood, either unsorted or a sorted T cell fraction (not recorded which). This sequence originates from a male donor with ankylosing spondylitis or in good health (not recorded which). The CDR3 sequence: CASTLGLVTEQFF. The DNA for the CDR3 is TGTGCCAGCACCCTGGGACTAGTGACTGAGCAGTTCTTC.